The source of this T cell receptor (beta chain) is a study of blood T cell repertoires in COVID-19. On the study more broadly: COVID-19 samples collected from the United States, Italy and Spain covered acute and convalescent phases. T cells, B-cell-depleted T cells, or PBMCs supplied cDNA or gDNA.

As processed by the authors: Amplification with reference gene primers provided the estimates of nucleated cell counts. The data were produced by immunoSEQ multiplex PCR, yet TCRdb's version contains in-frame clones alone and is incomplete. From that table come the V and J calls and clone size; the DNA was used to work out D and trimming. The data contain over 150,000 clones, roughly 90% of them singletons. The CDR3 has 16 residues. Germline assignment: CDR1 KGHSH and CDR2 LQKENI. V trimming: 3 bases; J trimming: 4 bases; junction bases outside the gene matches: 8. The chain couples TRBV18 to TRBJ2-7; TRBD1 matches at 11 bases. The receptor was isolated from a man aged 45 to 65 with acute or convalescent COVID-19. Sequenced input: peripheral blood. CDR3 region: CASSPNAGTGGYEQYF. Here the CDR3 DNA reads TGTGCCAGCTCACCTAACGCCGGGACAGGGGGTTACGAGCAGTACTTC.